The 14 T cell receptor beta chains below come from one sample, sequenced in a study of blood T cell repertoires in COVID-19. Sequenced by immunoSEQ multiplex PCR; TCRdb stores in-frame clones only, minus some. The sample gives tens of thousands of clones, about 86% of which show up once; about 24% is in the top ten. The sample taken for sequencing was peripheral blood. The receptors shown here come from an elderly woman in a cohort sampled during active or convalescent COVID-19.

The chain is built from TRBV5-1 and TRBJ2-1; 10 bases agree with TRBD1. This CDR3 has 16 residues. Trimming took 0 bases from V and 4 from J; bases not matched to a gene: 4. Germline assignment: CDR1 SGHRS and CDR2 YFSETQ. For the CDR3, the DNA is TGCGCCAGCAGCTTGGGCGGGACAGGGGAATACAATGAGCAGTTCTTC. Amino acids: CASSLGGTGEYNEQFF.

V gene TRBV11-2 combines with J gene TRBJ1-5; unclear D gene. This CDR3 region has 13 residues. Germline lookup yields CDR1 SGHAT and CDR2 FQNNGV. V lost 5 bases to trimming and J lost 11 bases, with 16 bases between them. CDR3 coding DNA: TGTGCCAGCAGCCAAGATTTAGGACTAACCCAGCATTTT. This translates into CASSQDLGLTQHF.

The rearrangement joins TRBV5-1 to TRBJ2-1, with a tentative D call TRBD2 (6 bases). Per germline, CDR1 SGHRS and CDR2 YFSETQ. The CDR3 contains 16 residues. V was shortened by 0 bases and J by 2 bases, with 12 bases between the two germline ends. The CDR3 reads CASSLVAGTTYNEQFF. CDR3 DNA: TGCGCCAGCAGCTTGGTCGCGGGGACCACCTACAATGAGCAGTTCTTC.

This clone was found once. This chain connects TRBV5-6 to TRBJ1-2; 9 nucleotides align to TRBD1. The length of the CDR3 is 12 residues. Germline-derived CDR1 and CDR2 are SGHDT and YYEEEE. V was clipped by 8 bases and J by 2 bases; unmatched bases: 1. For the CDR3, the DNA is TGTGCCAGTGGGACAGGGAACTATGGCTACACCTTC. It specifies CASGTGNYGYTF.

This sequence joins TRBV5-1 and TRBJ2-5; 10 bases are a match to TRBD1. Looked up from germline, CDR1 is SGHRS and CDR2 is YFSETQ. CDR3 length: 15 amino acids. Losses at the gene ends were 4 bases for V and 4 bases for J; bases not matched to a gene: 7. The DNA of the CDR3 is TGCGCCAGCAGCCGTCGACAGGGGGCGGTAGAGACCCAGTACTTC. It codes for CASSRRQGAVETQYF.

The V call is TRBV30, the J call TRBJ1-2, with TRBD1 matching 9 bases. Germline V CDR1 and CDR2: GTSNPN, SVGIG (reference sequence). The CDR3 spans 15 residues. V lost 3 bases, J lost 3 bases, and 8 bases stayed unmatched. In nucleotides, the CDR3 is TGTGCCTGGAGGGATCCGGGACAGGGCGACTATGGCTACACCTTC. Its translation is CAWRDPGQGDYGYTF.

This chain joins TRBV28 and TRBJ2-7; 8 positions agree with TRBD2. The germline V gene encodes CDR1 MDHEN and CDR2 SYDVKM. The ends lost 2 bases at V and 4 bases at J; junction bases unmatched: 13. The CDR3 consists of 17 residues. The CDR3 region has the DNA TGTGCCAGCAGTTTAGGGTTCGGGAGCGGGAGTAGGTACGAGCAGTACTTC. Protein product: CASSLGFGSGSRYEQYF.

CDR3 bases: TGTGCCAGCAGCTTCCGGGACAGGGGCCCCGGGGAGCTGTTTTTT. Translation gives CASSFRDRGPGELFF. V usage is TRBV11-3 and J usage is TRBJ2-2, with TRBD1 matching over 10 bases. Trimming removed 3 bases from V and 6 bases from J; junction bases left unmatched: 4. The CDR3 length is 15 residues. Looked up from germline, CDR1 is SGHNT and CDR2 is YENEEA.

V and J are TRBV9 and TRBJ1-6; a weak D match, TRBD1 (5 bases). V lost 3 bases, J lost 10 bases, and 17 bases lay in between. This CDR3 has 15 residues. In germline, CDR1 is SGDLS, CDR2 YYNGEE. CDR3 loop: CASSAEPQKGSPLHF. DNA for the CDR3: TGTGCCAGCAGCGCCGAGCCCCAGAAGGGGTCACCCCTCCACTTT.

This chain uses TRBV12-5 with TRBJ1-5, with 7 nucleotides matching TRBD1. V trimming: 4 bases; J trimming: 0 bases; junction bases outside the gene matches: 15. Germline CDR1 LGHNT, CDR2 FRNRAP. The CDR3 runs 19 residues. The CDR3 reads CASGSSLSGTADSNQPQHF. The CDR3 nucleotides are TGTGCTAGTGGTTCGAGCCTCTCAGGGACAGCCGATAGCAATCAGCCCCAGCATTTT.

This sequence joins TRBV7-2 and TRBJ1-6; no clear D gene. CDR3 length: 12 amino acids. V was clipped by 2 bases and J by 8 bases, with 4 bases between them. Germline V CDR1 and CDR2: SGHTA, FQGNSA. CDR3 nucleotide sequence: TGTGCCAGCAGCTTATATGATTCACCCCTCCACTTT. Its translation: CASSLYDSPLHF. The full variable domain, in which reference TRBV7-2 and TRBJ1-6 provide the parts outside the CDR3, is GAGVSQSPSNKVTEKGKDVELRCDPISGHTALYWYRQSLGQGLEFLIYFQGNSAPDKSGLPSDRFSAERTGGSVSTLTIQRTQQEDSAVYLCASSLYDSPLHFGNGTRLTVT.

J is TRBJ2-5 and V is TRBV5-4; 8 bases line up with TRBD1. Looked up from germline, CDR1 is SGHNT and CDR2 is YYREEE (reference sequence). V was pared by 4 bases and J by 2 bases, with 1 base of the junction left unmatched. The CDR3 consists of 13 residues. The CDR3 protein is CASSRQGQETQYF. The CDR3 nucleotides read TGTGCCAGCAGCCGACAGGGGCAAGAGACCCAGTACTTC.

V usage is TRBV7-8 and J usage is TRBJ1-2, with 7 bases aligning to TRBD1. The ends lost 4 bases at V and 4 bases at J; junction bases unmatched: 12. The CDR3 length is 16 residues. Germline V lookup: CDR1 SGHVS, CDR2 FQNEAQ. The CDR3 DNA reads TGTGCCAGCAGCTCAACACGGGGGGGACAGCTCTATGGCTACACCTTC. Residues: CASSSTRGGQLYGYTF.

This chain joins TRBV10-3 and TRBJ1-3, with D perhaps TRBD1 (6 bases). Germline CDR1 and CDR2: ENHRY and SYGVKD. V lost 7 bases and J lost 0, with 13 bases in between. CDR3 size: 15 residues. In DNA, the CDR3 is TGTGCCATCACCCCAGGGGTATCCTCTGGAAACACCATATATTTT. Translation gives CAITPGVSSGNTIYF.